These T cell receptor beta chains were read from a single sample in a study of cytomegalovirus exposure and HLA in healthy donors. Repertoires were generated with immunoSEQ multiplex PCR, while TCRdb's copy carries only in-frame clones and drops some. The top ten hold under 25% of the sample, which has over 150,000 clones, about 88% seen once. Sequencing was performed on PBMCs. The receptors shown here come from a man younger than 35 in good health and CMV-seropositive. CDR3s include the opening cysteine and the closing phenylalanine or tryptophan. D genes are given only for firm matches. Clone sizes are given selectively: once, few, many, or a class where the clone is expanded.

D: -
size: once
V: TRBV18
J: TRBJ1-3
CDR3: CASSPEGNTIYF
DNA: TGTGCCAGCTCACCGGAGGGAAACACCATATATTTT

D: TRBD2
size: -
V: TRBV5-4
J: TRBJ2-1
CDR3: CASSPTRGAGDEQFF
DNA: TGTGCCAGCAGCCCCACGCGGGGGGCTGGAGATGAGCAGTTCTTC

D: -
size: -
V: TRBV2
J: TRBJ2-5
CDR3: CASSPDRSQETQYF
DNA: TGTGCCAGCAGTCCCGACAGGTCACAAGAGACCCAGTACTTC

D: TRBD2
size: once
V: TRBV5-4
J: TRBJ2-5
CDR3: CASSLQAGGLRETQYF
DNA: TGTGCCAGCAGCTTGCAAGCGGGGGGGCTTAGGGAGACCCAGTACTTC

D: TRBD1
size: -
V: TRBV9
J: TRBJ1-1
CDR3: CASSVKGADTEAFF
DNA: TGTGCCAGCAGCGTGAAGGGGGCGGACACTGAAGCTTTCTTT

D: TRBD1
size: -
V: TRBV4-1
J: TRBJ2-1
CDR3: CASSKNTGGAGPYNEQFF
DNA: TGCGCCAGCAGCAAGAATACAGGGGGCGCGGGGCCCTACAATGAGCAGTTCTTC

D: TRBD1
size: -
V: TRBV11-2
J: TRBJ1-4
CDR3: CASSPIRGRGSTNEKLFF
DNA: TGTGCCAGCAGCCCGATCAGGGGGCGCGGATCAACTAATGAAAAACTGTTTTTT

D: TRBD1
size: once
V: TRBV6-6
J: TRBJ2-6
CDR3: CASSPQGAGGANVLTF
DNA: TGTGCCAGCAGCCCTCAGGGGGCGGGGGGGGCCAACGTCCTGACTTTC

D: -
size: -
V: TRBV6-5
J: TRBJ1-6
CDR3: CASSSLTNSPLHF
DNA: TGTGCCAGCAGTTCCCTAACGAATTCACCCCTCCACTTT

D: TRBD1
size: -
V: TRBV6-5
J: TRBJ1-1
CDR3: CASSQGVTEAFF
DNA: TGTGCCAGCAGCCAGGGGGTGACTGAAGCTTTCTTT

D: TRBD1
size: -
V: TRBV5-3
J: TRBJ1-2
CDR3: CATDRGGCYGYTF
DNA: TGTGCCACCGACAGGGGTGGTTGCTATGGCTACACCTTC

D: TRBD1
size: -
V: TRBV11-1
J: TRBJ2-7
CDR3: CASSLEGTGYLNEQYF
DNA: TGTGCCAGCAGCTTAGAAGGGACAGGGTATCTCAACGAGCAGTACTTC

D: -
size: -
V: TRBV6-1
J: TRBJ1-2
CDR3: CASSERSGLGYTF
DNA: TGTGCCAGCAGTGAAAGGTCGGGTCTTGGCTACACCTTC

D: -
size: -
V: TRBV7-2
J: TRBJ1-5
CDR3: CASSPQLGGRWHF
DNA: TGTGCCAGCAGCCCGCAGCTTGGGGGGAGGTGGCATTTT

D: TRBD1
size: -
V: TRBV11-2
J: TRBJ2-7
CDR3: CASSLTGAYEQYF
DNA: TGTGCCAGCAGCTTAACAGGGGCCTACGAGCAGTACTTC

D: TRBD2
size: -
V: TRBV11-2
J: TRBJ2-7
CDR3: CASSWAGVNYEQYF
DNA: TGTGCCAGCAGCTGGGCGGGAGTAAACTACGAGCAGTACTTC

D: TRBD1
size: once
V: TRBV7-9
J: TRBJ1-2
CDR3: CASSLGVATGIDGYTF
DNA: TGTGCCAGCAGCTTAGGGGTTGCGACAGGGATCGATGGCTACACCTTC

D: -
size: -
V: TRBV27
J: TRBJ2-3
CDR3: CASSLAPGLTDTQYF
DNA: TGTGCCAGCAGTTTGGCGCCAGGGCTCACAGATACGCAGTATTTT

D: TRBD2
size: -
V: TRBV10-3
J: TRBJ2-1
CDR3: CAISEGLAGAYNEQFF
DNA: TGTGCCATCAGTGAGGGCCTAGCGGGAGCGTACAATGAGCAGTTCTTC

D: -
size: -
V: TRBV7-2
J: TRBJ2-3
CDR3: CASSPRARDTQYF
DNA: TGTGCCAGCAGCCCCCGAGCCCGGGATACGCAGTATTTT

D: TRBD1
size: -
V: TRBV19
J: TRBJ1-5
CDR3: CASSEDRDKPQHF
DNA: TGTGCCAGTAGCGAGGACAGGGACAAGCCCCAGCATTTT

D: -
size: -
V: TRBV7-9
J: TRBJ1-1
CDR3: CASSSKGMNTEAFF
DNA: TGTGCCAGCAGCTCCAAGGGGATGAACACTGAAGCTTTCTTT

D: TRBD1
size: -
V: TRBV19
J: TRBJ1-5
CDR3: CASSVRQGRGNQPQHF
DNA: TGTGCCAGTAGTGTCCGACAGGGTAGGGGCAATCAGCCCCAGCATTTT

D: -
size: -
V: TRBV11-2
J: TRBJ2-1
CDR3: CASSKTGEQFF
DNA: TGTGCCAGCAGCAAAACAGGGGAGCAGTTCTTC

D: -
size: -
V: TRBV29-1
J: TRBJ1-1
CDR3: CSGQSYNTEAFF
DNA: TGCAGCGGACAGAGCTACAACACTGAAGCTTTCTTT

D: TRBD1
size: -
V: TRBV19
J: TRBJ1-2
CDR3: CASSIDAGTGRGGYTF
DNA: TGTGCCAGTAGTATAGATGCGGGGACAGGGAGAGGCGGCTACACCTTC

D: -
size: -
V: TRBV19
J: TRBJ2-5
CDR3: CASSRRQSQETQYF
DNA: TGTGCCAGTAGTAGACGACAGAGCCAAGAGACCCAGTACTTC

D: -
size: -
V: TRBV25-1
J: TRBJ1-5
CDR3: CASSGDYGNQPQHF
DNA: TGTGCCAGCAGTGGCGACTATGGCAATCAGCCCCAGCATTTT

D: -
size: -
V: TRBV27
J: TRBJ2-5
CDR3: CASSFWAGKETQYF
DNA: TGTGCCAGCAGTTTCTGGGCAGGGAAAGAGACCCAGTACTTC

D: TRBD2
size: -
V: TRBV7-3
J: TRBJ2-3
CDR3: CASSFGGRDTQYF
DNA: TGTGCCAGCAGCTTCGGGGGGAGAGATACGCAGTATTTT

D: TRBD1
size: -
V: TRBV9
J: TRBJ1-1
CDR3: CASSPPGAGGTEAFF
DNA: TGTGCCAGCAGCCCACCGGGGGCAGGGGGCACTGAAGCTTTCTTT

D: TRBD2
size: -
V: TRBV2
J: TRBJ2-5
CDR3: CASSGASGYQETQYF
DNA: TGTGCCAGCAGTGGGGCTAGCGGTTACCAAGAGACCCAGTACTTC

D: -
size: -
V: TRBV18
J: TRBJ1-5
CDR3: CASSPREQGNQPQHF
DNA: TGTGCCAGCTCGCCAAGGGAACAGGGAAACCAGCCCCAGCATTTT

D: -
size: -
V: TRBV9
J: TRBJ2-3
CDR3: CASTSRGTSTDTQYF
DNA: TGTGCCAGCACATCTCGGGGGACTAGCACAGATACGCAGTATTTT

D: -
size: -
V: TRBV25-1
J: TRBJ1-5
CDR3: CASSEFGLGQGNQPQHF
DNA: TGTGCCAGCAGTGAATTCGGTTTGGGGCAGGGAAATCAGCCCCAGCATTTT

D: TRBD1
size: -
V: TRBV5-6
J: TRBJ2-7
CDR3: CASNPRGTGIYEQYF
DNA: TGTGCCAGCAACCCCCGGGGGACAGGGATCTACGAGCAGTACTTC

D: TRBD1
size: -
V: TRBV6-1
J: TRBJ2-1
CDR3: CASLPGQGANEQFF
DNA: TGTGCCAGCCTCCCGGGACAGGGAGCCAATGAGCAGTTCTTC

D: -
size: -
V: TRBV19
J: TRBJ2-3
CDR3: CASSEQGKVGTDTQYF
DNA: TGTGCCAGTAGTGAACAGGGTAAGGTCGGCACAGATACGCAGTATTTT

D: TRBD1
size: -
V: TRBV5-1
J: TRBJ1-4
CDR3: CASSLLDRGEKLFF
DNA: TGCGCCAGCAGCTTGCTGGACAGGGGAGAAAAACTGTTTTTT

D: TRBD1
size: -
V: TRBV27
J: TRBJ1-5
CDR3: CASRAGQGSQPQHF
DNA: TGTGCCAGCAGGGCCGGACAGGGAAGTCAGCCCCAGCATTTT

D: -
size: -
V: TRBV6-1
J: TRBJ2-7
CDR3: CASSESPNYEQYF
DNA: TGTGCCAGCAGTGAGAGCCCTAACTACGAGCAGTACTTC

D: -
size: -
V: TRBV5-1
J: TRBJ1-2
CDR3: CASSLTRADYGYTF
DNA: TGCGCCAGCAGCTTGACCAGGGCCGACTATGGCTACACCTTC

D: TRBD2
size: -
V: TRBV4-3
J: TRBJ2-7
CDR3: CASSQRLADSYEQYF
DNA: TGCGCCAGCAGCCAGAGACTAGCGGACTCCTACGAGCAGTACTTC

D: -
size: -
V: TRBV2
J: TRBJ1-5
CDR3: CASREPGIEQPQHF
DNA: TGTGCCAGCAGGGAACCAGGGATAGAGCAGCCCCAGCATTTT

D: -
size: many
V: TRBV4-3
J: TRBJ2-6
CDR3: CASSQVVVAGANVLTF
DNA: TGCGCCAGCAGCCAAGTCGTGGTAGCTGGGGCCAACGTCCTGACTTTC

D: -
size: once
V: TRBV29-1
J: TRBJ2-3
CDR3: CSVEGSGYTDTQYF
DNA: TGCAGCGTTGAAGGGAGCGGGTACACAGATACGCAGTATTTT

D: -
size: once
V: TRBV27
J: TRBJ1-2
CDR3: CASSLAGDYGYTF
DNA: TGTGCCAGCAGTTTAGCCGGGGACTATGGCTACACCTTC

D: -
size: -
V: TRBV4-2
J: TRBJ2-1
CDR3: CASSQEGLSYNEQFF
DNA: TGTGCCAGCAGCCAAGAAGGACTTTCCTACAATGAGCAGTTCTTC

D: -
size: -
V: TRBV9
J: TRBJ1-2
CDR3: CASSVAGAATNYGYTF
DNA: TGTGCCAGCAGCGTAGCTGGGGCAGCCACTAACTATGGCTACACCTTC

D: TRBD2
size: -
V: TRBV19
J: TRBJ2-2
CDR3: CASKGGAGANTGELFF
DNA: TGTGCCAGTAAAGGCGGAGCGGGGGCGAACACCGGGGAGCTGTTTTTT

D: TRBD2
size: once
V: TRBV5-1
J: TRBJ2-7
CDR3: CASSPSAGSYEQYF
DNA: TGCGCCAGCAGCCCATCAGCGGGGTCCTACGAGCAGTACTTC

D: TRBD1
size: -
V: TRBV7-8
J: TRBJ2-7
CDR3: CASSLGQGAILEQYF
DNA: TGTGCCAGCAGCTTAGGTCAGGGGGCGATACTTGAGCAGTACTTC

D: -
size: -
V: TRBV29-1
J: TRBJ1-2
CDR3: CSVGTQGYGYTF
DNA: TGCAGCGTTGGGACACAGGGATATGGCTACACCTTC

D: -
size: -
V: TRBV4-1
J: TRBJ2-4
CDR3: CASSPGGQTGAKNIQYF
DNA: TGCGCCAGCAGCCCGGGGGGTCAGACAGGGGCTAAAAACATTCAGTACTTC

D: TRBD1
size: -
V: TRBV6-6
J: TRBJ1-5
CDR3: CASALRTGSNQPQHF
DNA: TGTGCCAGCGCCCTAAGGACAGGGAGCAATCAGCCCCAGCATTTT

D: -
size: -
V: TRBV9
J: TRBJ1-1
CDR3: CASSPPGRRTEAFF
DNA: TGTGCCAGCAGCCCCCCCGGGAGGAGGACTGAAGCTTTCTTT